The entry that follows covers one T cell receptor (beta chain) sequence. As yet, its antigen is unknown. Sequencing used immunoSEQ multiplex PCR; TCRdb keeps in-frame clones, though not all of them. The repertoire holds fewer than 200,000 clones, with 85% to 95% as singletons. The germline V gene has CDR1 MNHEY and CDR2 SMNVEV (reference sequence). Trimming removed 2 bases from V and 1 base from J, with 18 bases in between. The CDR3 extends over 18 amino acids. The sample originates from a study of T cell responses to AZD1222 COVID-19 vaccine. Background on the study: Investigators merged groups given second doses at roughly 4 or roughly 12 weeks. The study, taken as a whole, reports: The repertoires were collected only after the peak T cell response. Baseline seropositivity characterized only six AZD1222 recipients.

This material consisted of peripheral blood, taken on day 0 of AZD1222 vaccination. The gene calls are TRBV27 and TRBJ1-5; D gene uncertain. This sequence originates from an adult in good health. DNA for the CDR3: TGTGCCAGCAGTTTACCGCGAGCTGGGGAAAGGAGCAATCAGCCCCAGCATTTT. It is translated as CASSLPRAGERSNQPQHF.